Listed here are 19 T cell receptor beta chains from one sample, sequenced in a study of cytomegalovirus exposure and HLA in healthy donors. A multiplex PCR was run with 60 Vbeta primers and 13 Jbeta primers. Profiled with immunoSEQ multiplex PCR; TCRdb holds only in-frame clones, not every one. Reported are 45,000 to 60,000 clones; the ten largest clones contain about a sixth. The sequenced sample was PBMCs. Receptor source: a male donor in good health and CMV-seronegative.

The V gene is TRBV4-2, the J gene TRBJ2-2, with D perhaps matching TRBD2 (6 bases). V was shortened by 5 bases and J by 7 bases, with 11 bases between the two germline ends. Germline loops: CDR1 LGHNA, CDR2 YNFKEQ. The CDR3 has 13 amino acids. The CDR3, as DNA: TGTGCCAGCAGCATTTGGGGGGACGGGGAGCTGTTTTTT. It encodes CASSIWGDGELFF.

This chain joins TRBV6-5 and TRBJ2-5, with a possible D match to TRBD1 (6 bases). The CDR3 extends over 15 amino acids. Trimming shortened V by 0 bases and J by 3 bases, and 11 bases separated the two germline ends. Per the germline V gene, CDR1 is MNHEY and CDR2 is SVGAGI. CDR3 in DNA: TGTGCCAGCAGTTACTCCACAGGGACCGAAGAGACCCAGTACTTC. It is translated as CASSYSTGTEETQYF.

J is TRBJ1-2 and V is TRBV19; 8 bases line up with TRBD1. Germline CDR1 is LNHDA and CDR2 is SQIVND (reference sequence). J lost 6 bases, V lost 6 bases, and 12 bases had no gene match. CDR3 length equals 15 residues. In DNA form, the CDR3 reads TGTGCCAGTAGCACCCCTGGGCGGACAGGGAATGGCTACACCTTC. This translates into CASSTPGRTGNGYTF.

The chain links TRBV7-8 to TRBJ1-1; D is possibly TRBD1 (6 bases). Germline CDR1 reads SGHVS; CDR2 reads FQNEAQ. The length of the CDR3 is 14 residues. With 2 bases removed from V and 4 bases from J, the gap between germline ends came to 11 bases. The CDR3 loop is CASSLTLGGTEAFF. For the CDR3, the DNA is TGTGCCAGCAGCTTAACCCTAGGGGGCACTGAAGCTTTCTTT.

The rearrangement joins TRBV27 to TRBJ1-2, with D tentatively TRBD1 (6 bases). Trimming took off 3 bases at V and 3 bases at J, with 17 bases between the two ends. Germline V gene sequence: CDR1 MNHEY, CDR2 SMNVEV (reference sequence). The CDR3 is 16 amino acids. Here the CDR3 reads CASSLGRGLAYYGYTF. The CDR3 bases are TGTGCCAGCAGTTTGGGCAGGGGCTTGGCGTACTATGGCTACACCTTC.

The CDR3 loop is CASTNTGGTGGRYTF. As DNA, the CDR3 is TGTGCCAGTACGAACACCGGCGGGACAGGGGGCCGCTACACCTTC. The chain links TRBV19 to TRBJ1-2; 12 bases are shared with TRBD1. The CDR3 extends over 15 amino acids. V trimming: 7 bases; J trimming: 9 bases; junction bases outside the gene matches: 12. CDR1 is LNHDA and CDR2 is SQIVND in the germline V gene (reference sequence).

The chain employs TRBV6-5 and TRBJ2-5; a weak D match, TRBD1 (5 bases). Trimming shortened V by 5 bases and J by 0 bases, and 10 bases separated the two germline ends. Per the germline V gene, CDR1 is MNHEY and CDR2 is SVGAGI. This CDR3 is 14 amino acids long. The CDR3 nucleotides read TGTGCCAGCAGTACCGACAGACACCAAGAGACCCAGTACTTC. The encoded protein is CASSTDRHQETQYF.

The CDR3 sequence: CASSPRTGANYGYTF. The CDR3 DNA sequence: TGTGCCAGCAGCCCAAGGACAGGGGCCAACTATGGCTACACCTTC. V is TRBV5-4 and J is TRBJ1-2, with 9 positions matching TRBD1. J gave up 2 bases and V 4 bases, and 6 bases lay outside the gene matches. Germline V gene data show CDR1 as SGHNT and CDR2 as YYREEE (reference sequence). The length of the CDR3 is 15 residues.

The V call is TRBV5-1, the J call TRBJ2-2; possible D gene TRBD1, 6 bases. Germline V lookup: CDR1 SGHRS, CDR2 YFSETQ. V was trimmed by 5 bases and J by 0 bases, leaving 11 bases between them. This CDR3 spans 15 amino acids. The DNA for the CDR3 is TGCGCCAGCAGACAGGACAGTGCGAACACCGGGGAGCTGTTTTTT. This codes for CASRQDSANTGELFF.

This sequence joins TRBV6-1 and TRBJ2-5; perhaps TRBD1 as D (6 bases). Germline assignment: CDR1 MNHNS and CDR2 SASEGT. V gave up 6 bases and J gave up 5 bases, with 13 bases separating them. The CDR3 contains 13 residues. The CDR3 sequence: CASREPRGETQYF. CDR3 in DNA: TGTGCCAGCAGAGAACCTAGGGGGGAGACCCAGTACTTC.

The gene calls are TRBV7-9 and TRBJ2-3; 12 positions match TRBD2. CDR1 and CDR2 (germline): SEHNR, FQNEAQ (reference sequence). The ends lost 8 bases at V and 5 bases at J; junction bases unmatched: 5. The CDR3 has 14 residues. The CDR3 protein is CASELAGGQDTQYF. Written as DNA, the CDR3 is TGTGCCAGCGAGCTAGCGGGGGGGCAAGATACGCAGTATTTT.

The chain is built from TRBV19 and TRBJ1-1, with D perhaps matching TRBD1 (5 bases). There are 13 residues in the CDR3. Germline assignment: CDR1 LNHDA and CDR2 SQIVND (reference sequence). V dropped 6 bases and J dropped 6 bases, with 14 bases sitting between them. The CDR3 is CASRGRGLSEAFF. Here the CDR3 DNA reads TGTGCCAGTAGGGGGCGGGGTTTATCTGAAGCTTTCTTT.

The J gene is TRBJ1-2, the V gene TRBV30; TRBD1 might be the D (6 bases). Germline CDR1 GTSNPN, CDR2 SVGIG (reference sequence). The CDR3 runs 13 residues. Trimming took off 0 bases at V and 6 bases at J, with 11 bases between the two ends. DNA for the CDR3: TGTGCCTGGAGTGTTGCAGGGGTCGATGGCTACACCTTC. It is translated as CAWSVAGVDGYTF.

The chain carries TRBV7-6 and TRBJ2-2; no clear D gene. V was pared by 4 bases and J by 5 bases, with 11 bases between. In germline, CDR1 is SGHVS, CDR2 FNYEAQ. This CDR3 has 14 residues. CDR3 loop: CASSSLADTGELFF. In DNA form, the CDR3 reads TGTGCCAGCAGCTCCCTCGCGGATACCGGGGAGCTGTTTTTT.

The chain has TRBV6-5 and TRBJ2-7, with D unclear. Trimming took 5 bases from V and 0 from J, leaving 14 bases between them. CDR3 length: 15 residues. Germline V gene data show CDR1 as MNHEY and CDR2 as SVGAGI. The CDR3 DNA is TGTGCCAGCAGTCAATACAGAAAGAGCTCCTACGAGCAGTACTTC. Translation: CASSQYRKSSYEQYF.

The genes are TRBV9 and TRBJ2-7; 10 bases match TRBD1. Unmatched junction bases numbered 9, after V lost 4 bases and J lost 5 bases. CDR3 length equals 15 residues. The germline CDR1 and CDR2 sequences are SGDLS and YYNGEE. In nucleotides, the CDR3 is TGTGCCAGCAGCCCCCGACAGGGGGCCGTGAACGAGCAGTACTTC. Protein sequence: CASSPRQGAVNEQYF.

J is TRBJ1-3 and V is TRBV23-1; TRBD1 aligns across 7 bases. TRBV23-1 is sorted into the ORF group, with uncertain function. V lost 0 bases and J lost 2; bases outside the gene matches: 22. This CDR3 comprises 22 residues. The CDR3: CASSQSLKSTGKDEGTGNTIYF. Written as DNA, the CDR3 is TGCGCCAGCAGTCAATCTTTGAAATCGACAGGGAAGGATGAGGGGACTGGAAACACCATATATTTT.

V and J are TRBV29-1 and TRBJ2-7; a weak D match, TRBD1 (6 bases). Germline lookup yields CDR1 SQVTM and CDR2 ANQGSEA. Trimming stripped 4 bases from V and 4 bases from J, with 11 bases between. CDR3 size: 12 residues. CDR3 in amino acids: CSVVRTGYEQYF. CDR3 DNA sequence: TGCAGCGTTGTTCGTACAGGGTACGAGCAGTACTTC.

The rearrangement uses TRBV18 and TRBJ1-4; D is unresolved. V was pared by 0 bases and J by 4 bases, with 9 bases between. The CDR3 loop spans 15 amino acids. Germline V gives CDR1 KGHSH, CDR2 LQKENI. As DNA, the CDR3 is TGTGCCAGCTCACCACCGGACTACCTTAATGAAAAACTGTTTTTT. This encodes CASSPPDYLNEKLFF.